The 10 T cell receptor beta chains below all came from one sample that was sequenced in a study of T-cell reconstitution after alpha-beta-depleted transplantation in children. Unique molecular identifiers featured in how the TCRbeta library was prepared. TCRdb fed the PCR reads into MiXCR, producing one record per CDR3 protein. The repertoire holds under 60,000 distinct CDR3 sequences, with over 4.5% as singletons. This specimen was PBMCs, mostly from graft donor cells, taken 60 days after TCRalphabeta/CD19-depleted stem cell transplant. These receptors all come from a female patient aged 2-10 years who had a stem cell transplant for aplastic anemia, so the T cells may come from the graft donor.

This clonotype was picked up many times. As DNA, the CDR3 is TGCGCCAGCAGCTTGGCCAACTCTGGGGCCAACGTCCTGACTTTC. It codes for CASSLANSGANVLTF. The V call is TRBV5-1, the J call TRBJ2-6; D is ambiguous. Between the trimmed V and J ends, which lost 0 bases and 0 bases, there was a span of 4 bases. The CDR3 consists of 15 residues. The germline CDR1 and CDR2 sequences are SGHRS and YFSETQ.

This clonotype was seen at least ten times. The genes are TRBV12-3 or TRBV12-4 and TRBJ2-1; 11 bases line up with TRBD2. V dropped 7 bases and J dropped 6; count of bases not matched to a gene: 14. The CDR3 is 17 residues long. Here the CDR3 DNA reads TGTGCCAGCACCCCATCCCGACTAGCGGGGATACCCAATGAGCAGTTCTTC. Its translation: CASTPSRLAGIPNEQFF.

This clonotype was counted only a few times. The CDR3 nucleotides read TGTGCCAGAAGGACCGGCAGCGGTTACACAGATACGCAGTATTTT. Translating gives CARRTGSGYTDTQYF. The chain joins TRBV27 to TRBJ2-3; perhaps TRBD2 as D (5 bases). Trimming took off 9 bases at V and 2 bases at J, with 18 bases between the two ends. This CDR3 spans 15 amino acids. Per the germline V gene, CDR1 is MNHEY and CDR2 is SMNVEV (reference sequence).

This clonotype was picked up many times. The chain uses TRBV3-1 and TRBJ2-1; D not resolved. V was pared by 1 base and J by 5 bases, with 9 bases between. This CDR3 comprises 14 residues. Germline loops: CDR1 LGHDT, CDR2 YNNKEL (reference sequence). The CDR3 nucleotides are TGTGCCAGCAGCCAAGGACAAGGGAACAATGAGCAGTTCTTC. Protein product: CASSQGQGNNEQFF.

This clonotype came up many times. The chain recombines TRBV7-9 with TRBJ1-3; no clear D gene. The V gene lost 2 bases and the J gene lost 2 bases, with 7 bases spanning the gap. Germline CDR1 SEHNR, CDR2 FQNEAQ (reference sequence). The CDR3 is made up of 14 amino acids. DNA of the CDR3: TGTGCCAGCAGCTTATTTGGAGCTGGAAACACCATATATTTT. This sequence encodes CASSLFGAGNTIYF.

This clonotype showed up many times. V usage is TRBV29-1 and J usage is TRBJ2-3; 7 positions agree with TRBD1. V shed 7 bases and J 2 bases; nucleotides not matched to a gene: 9. The germline V gene encodes CDR1 SQVTM and CDR2 ANQGSEA. This CDR3 is built from 14 residues. The CDR3, as DNA: TGCAGCGCCAGAAAGGGACAGCCCACAGATACGCAGTATTTT. Its translation is CSARKGQPTDTQYF.

This clonotype was seen repeatedly, ten times or more. The rearrangement joins TRBV20-1 to TRBJ2-5; 13 bases fit TRBD2. The junction had 12 bases not matched to a gene; V was cut back by 2 bases and J by 3 bases. CDR1 is DFQATT, CDR2 SNEGSKA, per germline (reference sequence). The CDR3 sequence is 18 residues long. The CDR3 DNA reads as TGCAGTGCTAGATCCTGTGGGACTAGCGGGAATGGGGAAGAGACCCAGTACTTC. As protein: CSARSCGTSGNGEETQYF.

This clonotype was seen ten or more times. The CDR3 sequence is CASSLGDTGANVLTF. The CDR3 DNA reads as TGCGCCAGCAGCTTGGGGGACACTGGGGCCAACGTCCTGACTTTC. The chain links TRBV5-1 to TRBJ2-6, with D possibly being TRBD1 (6 bases). The V gene's germline CDR1 is SGHRS and CDR2 YFSETQ. There are 15 residues in the CDR3. V was trimmed by 0 bases and J by 2 bases, leaving 6 bases between them.

This clonotype was observed a few times. The genes are TRBV28 and TRBJ1-5, with TRBD1 matching over 9 bases. J was trimmed by 7 bases and V by 6 bases; bases with no gene match: 7. This CDR3 contains 14 residues. CDR1 is MDHEN and CDR2 is SYDVKM in the germline V gene. Written as DNA, the CDR3 is TGTGCCAGCAGCTTGGGACAGGGAAGCCAGCCCCAGCATTTT. Its protein is CASSLGQGSQPQHF. The full variable domain, in which reference TRBV28 and TRBJ1-5 provide the parts outside the CDR3, is DVKVTQSSRYLVKRTGEKVFLECVQDMDHENMFWYRQDPGLGLRLIYFSYDVKMKEKGDIPEGYSVSREKKERFSLILESASTNQTSMYLCASSLGQGSQPQHFGDGTRLSIL.

This clonotype was detected many times. The CDR3 DNA follows: TGCAGTGCTAGGCGGGGTTTTGCTCGGGGCGAGCAGTACTTC. The encoded protein is CSARRGFARGEQYF. The J gene is TRBJ2-7, the V gene TRBV20-1, with a weak D call TRBD2 (6 bases). Trimming took 3 bases from V and 6 from J, leaving 18 bases between them. The CDR3 runs 14 residues. Germline CDR1 and CDR2: DFQATT and SNEGSKA (reference sequence).